This T cell receptor beta chain stems from a study of identical twins. TCRdb used MiXCR to reprocess the 5' RACE reads, holding one entry per CDR3 protein. The sample has around 450,000 distinct CDR3 sequences, 14% seen once. The table lists this clonotype with a few counts. Per the germline V gene, CDR1 is SGHRS and CDR2 is YFSETQ. With V trimmed by 5 bases and J by 5 bases, 12 bases remained unmatched. This CDR3 is built from 15 residues. These records were also assigned to another study, of yellow fever vaccine responses in identical twins.

Sequencing input: CD4+ T cells sorted from blood. The sequence was collected from a woman aged 18-29 years in good health. V is TRBV5-1 and J is TRBJ1-1; TRBD1 matches 7 bases. CDR3 amino acids: CASSLRTGLRTEAFF. The CDR3 nucleotides read TGCGCCAGCAGTTTACGGACAGGTCTCCGGACTGAAGCTTTCTTT.